Below, 6 T cell receptor beta chains from the same sample are listed, as sequenced in a study of cytomegalovirus exposure and HLA in healthy donors. Repertoires were generated with immunoSEQ multiplex PCR, while TCRdb's copy carries only in-frame clones and drops some. The table records roughly 250,000 clones, about 83% of them present only once. The sample consisted of PBMCs. The receptors stem from a man between 18 and 29 years old in good health and CMV-seronegative.

The V call is TRBV11-3, the J call TRBJ2-1; 13 nucleotides match TRBD2. V dropped 5 bases and J dropped 7; count of bases not matched to a gene: 8. This CDR3 is 16 amino acids long. The V gene's germline CDR1 is SGHNT and CDR2 YENEEA. CDR3 sequence reads: CASSRETSGGKNEQFF. In nucleotides, the CDR3 is TGTGCCAGCAGCCGCGAGACTAGCGGGGGGAAAAATGAGCAGTTCTTC. Drawing the rest from reference TRBV11-3 and TRBJ2-1, the complete variable domain is EAGVVQSPRYKIIEKKQPVAFWCNPISGHNTLYWYLQNLGQGPELLIRYENEEAVDDSQLPKDRFSAERLKGVDSTLKIQPAELGDSAVYLCASSRETSGGKNEQFFGPGTRLTVL.

The chain joins TRBV4-2 to TRBJ2-7; the D gene is possibly TRBD2 (6 bases). Trimming took off 3 bases at V and 6 bases at J, with 15 bases between the two ends. The CDR3 has 14 residues. Germline values: CDR1 LGHNA, CDR2 YNFKEQ. The CDR3 protein is CASSHTGLGSEQYF. Written as DNA, the CDR3 is TGTGCCAGCAGCCATACTGGACTCGGGAGCGAGCAGTACTTC.

V gene TRBV13 combines with J gene TRBJ2-7; 7 bases are a match to TRBD1. The germline gives CDR1 PRHDT, CDR2 FYEKMQ (reference sequence). The V and J ends lost 4 bases and 0 bases, in that order; junction bases with no gene match: 21. The length of the CDR3 is 20 residues. CDR3 nucleotides: TGTGCCAGCAGCTCCTCCTCCGGGACAGCTAAAGGGGGTGTCTCCTACGAGCAGTACTTC. Amino acids: CASSSSSGTAKGGVSYEQYF.

The chain uses TRBV7-2 and TRBJ1-1; 7 nucleotides line up with TRBD1. V was clipped by 5 bases and J by 5 bases; unmatched bases: 11. The V gene's germline CDR1 is SGHTA and CDR2 FQGNSA. This CDR3 is 15 amino acids long. CDR3 DNA: TGTGCCAGCAGCCTCCGGACAGGTTTAGGGACTGAAGCTTTCTTT. It specifies CASSLRTGLGTEAFF.

The chain combines TRBV23-1 with TRBJ2-7, with D tentatively TRBD1 (5 bases). TRBV23-1 is an ORF for which the function is uncertain. The CDR3 length is 12 residues. Deletions cut 3 bases from V and 4 bases from J, with 7 bases between. CDR3 sequence: CASSHQGYEQYF. The CDR3 region has the DNA TGCGCCAGCAGTCACCAGGGTTACGAGCAGTACTTC.

The chain is built from TRBV6-4 and TRBJ1-2; TRBD1 matches 7 bases. V was pared by 3 bases and J by 8 bases, with 15 bases of the junction left unmatched. This CDR3 region has 16 residues. Germline assignment: CDR1 MRHNA and CDR2 SNTAGT. The CDR3 region has the DNA TGTGCCAGCAGTGAACACGAAATGACAGGGCCGAACGGCTACACCTTC. Translation: CASSEHEMTGPNGYTF.